The rows below give T cell receptor beta chains drawn from one sample of a study of chemoradiotherapy in HPV16-positive cancers. Only in-frame clones appear in the TCRdb table, and some are missing; sequencing was by immunoSEQ multiplex PCR. Among 550 to 700 clones, 88% were seen once, and the ten largest hold roughly 6.8%. The sequencing here drew on tumor tissue, taken from a patient who underwent chemoradiotherapy. Every receptor here comes from a human donor with HPV-associated anogenital cancer. Each CDR3 is given with its conserved first and last residue. D genes are given only for firm matches. Clone size is stated in some rows and not others, as once, few, many or a class when expanded.

abundance: .
v_gene: TRBV5-5
d_gene: .
j_gene: TRBJ2-2
CDR3nt: TGTGCCAGCAGCTTGACCCTGGAGGGTACCGGGGAGCTGTTTTTT
CDR3aa: CASSLTLEGTGELFF

abundance: .
v_gene: TRBV4-2
d_gene: .
j_gene: TRBJ1-5
CDR3nt: TGTGCCAGCAGCCTAAACAGGGTAGGGCAGCCCCAGCATTTT
CDR3aa: CASSLNRVGQPQHF

abundance: .
v_gene: TRBV13
d_gene: .
j_gene: TRBJ2-2
CDR3nt: TGTGCCAGTTTGATGCGGGGCACCGGGGAGCTGTTTTTT
CDR3aa: CASLMRGTGELFF

abundance: .
v_gene: TRBV7-2
d_gene: TRBD2
j_gene: TRBJ2-1
CDR3nt: TGTGCCAGCAGCCTAGGACTAGCGGGGTACAATGAGCAGTTCTTC
CDR3aa: CASSLGLAGYNEQFF

abundance: once
v_gene: TRBV7-2
d_gene: .
j_gene: TRBJ2-5
CDR3nt: TGTGCCAGCAGCCAGGACAGACAAGAGACCCAGTACTTC
CDR3aa: CASSQDRQETQYF

abundance: once
v_gene: TRBV7-3
d_gene: TRBD1
j_gene: TRBJ2-1
CDR3nt: TGTGCCAGCAGCCTAGGACAGGGTGTCTACAATGAGCAGTTCTTC
CDR3aa: CASSLGQGVYNEQFF

abundance: .
v_gene: TRBV25-1
d_gene: TRBD1
j_gene: TRBJ2-5
CDR3nt: TGTGCCAGCAGTGGAACAGGGGGCTCCCAAGAGACCCAGTACTTC
CDR3aa: CASSGTGGSQETQYF

abundance: .
v_gene: TRBV11-2
d_gene: .
j_gene: TRBJ1-6
CDR3nt: TGTGCCAGCAGCTTAGATCCGATACATTCACCCCTCCACTTT
CDR3aa: CASSLDPIHSPLHF

abundance: .
v_gene: TRBV27
d_gene: .
j_gene: TRBJ1-1
CDR3nt: TGTGCCAGCAGGGGCAGGGCTAGGAACACTGAAGCTTTCTTT
CDR3aa: CASRGRARNTEAFF

abundance: .
v_gene: TRBV11-2
d_gene: TRBD1
j_gene: TRBJ1-5
CDR3nt: TGTGCCAGCAGCTTGGGACAGGGGTCCTATCAGCCCCAGCATTTT
CDR3aa: CASSLGQGSYQPQHF

abundance: .
v_gene: TRBV6-4
d_gene: TRBD1
j_gene: TRBJ2-2
CDR3nt: TGTGCCAGCAGTGACGGACAGGGAAACACCGGGGAGCTGTTTTTT
CDR3aa: CASSDGQGNTGELFF

abundance: .
v_gene: TRBV18
d_gene: TRBD2
j_gene: TRBJ2-7
CDR3nt: TGTGCCAGCTCACGCGAGCGGGGGACCGTCTACGAGCAGTACTTC
CDR3aa: CASSRERGTVYEQYF

abundance: .
v_gene: TRBV5-6
d_gene: .
j_gene: TRBJ2-1
CDR3nt: TGTGCCAGCAGCTTAACGGAGGGCAGCAATGAGCAGTTCTTC
CDR3aa: CASSLTEGSNEQFF

abundance: .
v_gene: TRBV25-1
d_gene: .
j_gene: TRBJ1-3
CDR3nt: TGTGCCAGCACCGGACTGCCCGGGAGCACCATATATTTT
CDR3aa: CASTGLPGSTIYF

abundance: once
v_gene: TRBV29-1
d_gene: .
j_gene: TRBJ1-2
CDR3nt: TGCAGCGTTGAGCGGGGGTTGTATGGCTACACCTTC
CDR3aa: CSVERGLYGYTF

abundance: .
v_gene: TRBV7-3
d_gene: TRBD2
j_gene: TRBJ2-3
CDR3nt: TGTGCCAGCAGCTGGACTAGCGGGGGCACAGATACGCAGTATTTT
CDR3aa: CASSWTSGGTDTQYF

abundance: .
v_gene: TRBV7-9
d_gene: .
j_gene: TRBJ2-2
CDR3nt: TGTGCCAGCGGGGTTTATAAAGCGAACACCGGGGAGCTGTTTTTT
CDR3aa: CASGVYKANTGELFF

abundance: few
v_gene: TRBV29-1
d_gene: .
j_gene: TRBJ2-7
CDR3nt: TGCAGCGTTGAACTTATGCAGGACCTATCCTACGAGCAGTACTTC
CDR3aa: CSVELMQDLSYEQYF

abundance: .
v_gene: TRBV6-1
d_gene: TRBD1
j_gene: TRBJ1-4
CDR3nt: TGTGCCAGCAGTGAGGGACAGGGTAATGAAAAACTGTTTTTT
CDR3aa: CASSEGQGNEKLFF

abundance: few
v_gene: TRBV6-5
d_gene: TRBD1
j_gene: TRBJ1-1
CDR3nt: TGTGCCAGCAGTAGATTGACAGGGGACACTGAAGCTTTCTTT
CDR3aa: CASSRLTGDTEAFF

abundance: .
v_gene: TRBV27
d_gene: .
j_gene: TRBJ2-5
CDR3nt: TGTGCCAGCAGTTTTGGTCGCCTCCGGGGAGAGACCCAGTACTTC
CDR3aa: CASSFGRLRGETQYF

abundance: .
v_gene: TRBV5-1
d_gene: .
j_gene: TRBJ2-3
CDR3nt: TGCGCCAGCAGCTTCAGGGACACAGATACGCAGTATTTT
CDR3aa: CASSFRDTDTQYF

abundance: .
v_gene: TRBV27
d_gene: .
j_gene: TRBJ1-2
CDR3nt: TGTGCCAGCAAGGGGGGGCGGGACTACACCTTC
CDR3aa: CASKGGRDYTF

abundance: .
v_gene: TRBV11-3
d_gene: .
j_gene: TRBJ2-7
CDR3nt: TGTGCCAGCAGCTTAGGTTTTGGCGAGCAGTACTTC
CDR3aa: CASSLGFGEQYF

abundance: .
v_gene: TRBV5-6
d_gene: .
j_gene: TRBJ2-7
CDR3nt: TGTGCCAGCAGCTTCTTCCACGAGCAGTACTTC
CDR3aa: CASSFFHEQYF

abundance: .
v_gene: TRBV11-1
d_gene: .
j_gene: TRBJ2-7
CDR3nt: TGTGCCAGCAGCCCCCAGGGATCAACCTACGAGCAGTACTTC
CDR3aa: CASSPQGSTYEQYF

abundance: .
v_gene: TRBV6-7
d_gene: .
j_gene: TRBJ1-5
CDR3nt: TGTGCCGGGGGGGGGTCACGGCAGCCCCAGCATTTT
CDR3aa: CAGGGSRQPQHF

abundance: .
v_gene: TRBV5-1
d_gene: .
j_gene: TRBJ2-2
CDR3nt: TGCGCCAGCAGTCAACTGAAGGGACCCTCGAACACCGGGGAGCTGTTTTTT
CDR3aa: CASSQLKGPSNTGELFF